Below, 12 T cell receptor beta chains from the same sample are listed, as sequenced in a study of OX40 agonist ivuxolimab in advanced cancers. Clones were sequenced by immunoSEQ multiplex PCR, and TCRdb holds only the in-frame ones, with some missing. The profile shows about 20,000 clones, 65% to 90% of them singletons. Sequenced material: CD4+ or CD8+ T cells sorted from blood, taken in a trial of the OX40 agonist ivuxolimab. Receptors were obtained from an adult with an advanced solid tumor such as melanoma, head and neck, liver or kidney cancer.

This clone was counted between two and nine times. V and J are TRBV29-1 and TRBJ1-2, with D possibly being TRBD1 (5 bases). CDR1 is SQVTM and CDR2 is ANQGSEA in the germline V gene. Trimming left V 6 bases short and J 2 bases short, with 7 bases between. The CDR3 extends over 11 amino acids. The chain's CDR3 is CSVGPNYGYTF. DNA of the CDR3: TGCAGCGTGGGGCCGAACTATGGCTACACCTTC.

The gene calls are TRBV7-3 and TRBJ2-1, with D hard to call. The V gene's germline CDR1 is SGHTA and CDR2 FQGTGA. The CDR3 extends over 15 amino acids. V was trimmed by 6 bases and J by 5 bases, leaving 17 bases between them. The CDR3 bases are TGTGCCAGCAGTCGCCAGCTCGGAACTAACAATGAGCAGTTCTTC. It translates to CASSRQLGTNNEQFF.

The chain recombines TRBV4-1 with TRBJ1-5; D is uncertain. CDR1 MGHRA and CDR2 YSYEKL come from the germline V gene. The ends were cut back, 1 base at V and 6 bases at J, with 16 bases in the middle. The CDR3 is 16 amino acids. The CDR3 spells CASSQGGGELSQPQHF. DNA of the CDR3: TGCGCCAGCAGCCAAGGTGGCGGGGAACTCAGTCAGCCCCAGCATTTT.

This chain uses TRBV2 with TRBJ2-1; D not resolved. Between the trimmed V and J ends, which lost 4 bases and 9 bases, there was a span of 13 bases. CDR1 and CDR2 from the germline V gene are SNHLY and FYNNEI. The CDR3 totals 13 residues. The CDR3 protein is CASSGGFGFEQFF. The CDR3 DNA sequence: TGTGCCAGCAGTGGTGGGTTCGGGTTTGAGCAGTTCTTC.

The chain is built from TRBV5-1 and TRBJ1-1; tentative D call: TRBD1 (5 bases). V was pared by 5 bases and J by 3 bases, with 20 bases between. This CDR3 spans 16 amino acids. The V gene's germline CDR1 is SGHRS and CDR2 YFSETQ. The CDR3 loop reads CASSRTGQARHTEAFF. In DNA, the CDR3 is TGCGCCAGCAGTCGAACCGGACAAGCAAGACACACTGAAGCTTTCTTT.

The chain carries TRBV6-4 and TRBJ2-5; D possibly uses TRBD1 or TRBD2 (5 bases each). With 1 base removed from V and 7 bases from J, the gap between germline ends came to 19 bases. This CDR3 region has 16 residues. CDR1 MRHNA and CDR2 SNTAGT come from the germline V gene. CDR3 sequence (DNA): TGTGCCAGCAGTGACTTACGAACCGGGACCCCCGGGACCCAGTACTTC. Its translation: CASSDLRTGTPGTQYF.

The chain recombines TRBV19 with TRBJ1-1; unclear D gene. This CDR3 spans 18 amino acids. Germline CDR1 is LNHDA and CDR2 is SQIVND (reference sequence). V dropped 4 bases and J dropped 3 bases, with 24 bases sitting between them. The CDR3 region has the DNA TGTGCCAGTAGTACAAGGGCCTCAGGCGGCGGATCGGACACTGAAGCTTTCTTT. This codes for CASSTRASGGGSDTEAFF. Full variable domain (remainder filled in from reference TRBV19 and TRBJ1-1): DGGITQSPKYLFRKEGQNVTLSCEQNLNHDAMYWYRQDPGQGLRLIYYSQIVNDFQKGDIAEGYSVSREKKESFPLTVTSAQKNPTAFYLCASSTRASGGGSDTEAFFGQGTRLTVV.

The chain combines TRBV4-3 with TRBJ2-2; 9 nucleotides match TRBD2. The CDR3 is 17 amino acids. Trimming at V came to 2 bases and at J to 7 bases, leaving 11 bases not matched to a gene. The germline V gene has CDR1 LGHNA and CDR2 YSLEER. CDR3 loop: CASSQSSSGGTGGELFF. In DNA, the CDR3 is TGCGCCAGCAGCCAATCGTCCAGCGGGGGGACGGGCGGGGAGCTGTTTTTT.

The chain has TRBV4-1 and TRBJ1-5, with 9 positions matching TRBD1. Germline V lookup: CDR1 MGHRA, CDR2 YSYEKL. V lost 4 bases, J lost 7 bases, and 11 bases stayed unmatched. The CDR3 has 16 residues. The CDR3 region is CASSLFPGTGSQPQHF. CDR3 coding DNA: TGCGCCAGCAGCCTCTTCCCCGGGACAGGGAGCCAGCCCCAGCATTTT.

The chain combines TRBV6-6 with TRBJ2-7; D is possibly TRBD1 (6 bases). The ends were cut back, 6 bases at V and 6 bases at J, with 12 bases in the middle. Germline V CDR1 and CDR2: MNHNY, SVGAGI (reference sequence). This CDR3 region has 12 residues. CDR3 region: CASSRNRAEQYF. The CDR3 nucleotides read TGTGCCAGCAGCCGTAACAGGGCCGAGCAGTACTTC.

The chain combines TRBV7-2 with TRBJ2-5; no clear D gene. With 0 bases removed from V and 5 bases from J, the gap between germline ends came to 7 bases. The CDR3 is 13 residues long. CDR1 is SGHTA, CDR2 FQGNSA, per germline. The CDR3 nucleotides read TGTGCCAGCAGCTTAGCCGGAGACGAGACCCAGTACTTC. Translation: CASSLAGDETQYF. The whole variable domain, filled in from reference TRBV7-2 and TRBJ2-5, reads GAGVSQSPSNKVTEKGKDVELRCDPISGHTALYWYRQSLGQGLEFLIYFQGNSAPDKSGLPSDRFSAERTGGSVSTLTIQRTQQEDSAVYLCASSLAGDETQYFGPGTRLLVL.

The chain recombines TRBV21-1 with TRBJ1-1. TRBV21-1 is termed a pseudogene. CDR3 size: 17 residues. CDR3 amino acids: CASSKARPGRVWTEAFF. The CDR3 DNA follows: TGTGCCAGCAGCAAAGCGCGCCCAGGGAGGGTGTGGACTGAAGCTTTCTTT.